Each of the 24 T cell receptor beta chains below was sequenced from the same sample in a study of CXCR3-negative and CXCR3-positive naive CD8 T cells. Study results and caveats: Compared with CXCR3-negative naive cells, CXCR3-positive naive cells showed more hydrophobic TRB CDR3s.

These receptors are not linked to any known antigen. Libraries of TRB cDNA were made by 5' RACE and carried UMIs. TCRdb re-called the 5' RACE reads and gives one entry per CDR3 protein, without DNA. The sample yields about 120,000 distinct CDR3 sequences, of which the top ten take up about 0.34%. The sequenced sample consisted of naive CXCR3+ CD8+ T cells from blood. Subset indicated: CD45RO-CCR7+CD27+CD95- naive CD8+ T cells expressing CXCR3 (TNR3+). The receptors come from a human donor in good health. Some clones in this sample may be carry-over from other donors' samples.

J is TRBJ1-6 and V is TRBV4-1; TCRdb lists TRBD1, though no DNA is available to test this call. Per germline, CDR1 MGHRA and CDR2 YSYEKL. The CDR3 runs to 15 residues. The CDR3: CASSQAVWGGSPLHF.

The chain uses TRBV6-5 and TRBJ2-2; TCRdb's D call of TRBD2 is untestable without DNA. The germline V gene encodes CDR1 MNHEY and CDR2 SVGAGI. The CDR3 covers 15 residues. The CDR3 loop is CASSFQGLAGEELFF.

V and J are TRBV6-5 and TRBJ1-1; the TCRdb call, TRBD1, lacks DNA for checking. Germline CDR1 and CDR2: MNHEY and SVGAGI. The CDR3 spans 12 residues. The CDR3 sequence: CASSSATGVAFF.

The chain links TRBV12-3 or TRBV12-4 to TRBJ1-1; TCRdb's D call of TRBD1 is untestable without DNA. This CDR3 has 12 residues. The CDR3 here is CASRDSTTEAFF.

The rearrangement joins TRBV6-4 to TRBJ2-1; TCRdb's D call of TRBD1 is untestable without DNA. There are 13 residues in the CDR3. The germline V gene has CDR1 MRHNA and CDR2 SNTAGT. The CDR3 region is CASSISGENEQFF.

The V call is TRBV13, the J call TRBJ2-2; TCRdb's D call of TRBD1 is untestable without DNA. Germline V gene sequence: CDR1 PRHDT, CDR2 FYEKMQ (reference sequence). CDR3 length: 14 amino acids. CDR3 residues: CASSHRDDTGELFF.

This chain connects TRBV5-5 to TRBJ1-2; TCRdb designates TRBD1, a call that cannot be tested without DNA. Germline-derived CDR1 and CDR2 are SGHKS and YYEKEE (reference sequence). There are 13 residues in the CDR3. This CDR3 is CASSLGQGHGYTF. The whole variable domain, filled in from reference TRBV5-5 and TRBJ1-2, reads DAGVTQSPTHLIKTRGQQVTLRCSPISGHKSVSWYQQVLGQGPQFIFQYYEKEERGRGNFPDRFSARQFPNYSSELNVNALLLGDSALYLCASSLGQGHGYTFGSGTRLTVV.

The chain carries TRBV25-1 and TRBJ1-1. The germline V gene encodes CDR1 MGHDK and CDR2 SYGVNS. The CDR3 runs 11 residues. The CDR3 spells CASSEASEAFF.

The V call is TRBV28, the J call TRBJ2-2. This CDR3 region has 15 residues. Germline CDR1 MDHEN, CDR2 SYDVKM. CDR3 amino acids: CASTEITAPPGELFF.

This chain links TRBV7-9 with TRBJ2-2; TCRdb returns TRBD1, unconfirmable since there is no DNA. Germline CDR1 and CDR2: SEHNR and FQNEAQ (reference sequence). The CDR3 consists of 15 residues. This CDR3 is CASRDPEWNTGELFF.

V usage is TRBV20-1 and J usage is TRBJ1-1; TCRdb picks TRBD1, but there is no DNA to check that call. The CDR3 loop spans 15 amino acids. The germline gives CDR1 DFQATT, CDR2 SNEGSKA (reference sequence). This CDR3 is CSPLAPGQPNTEAFF.

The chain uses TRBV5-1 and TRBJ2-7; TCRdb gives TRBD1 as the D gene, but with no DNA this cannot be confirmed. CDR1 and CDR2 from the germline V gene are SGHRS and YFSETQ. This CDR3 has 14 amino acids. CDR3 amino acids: CASSSQGSSYEQYF.

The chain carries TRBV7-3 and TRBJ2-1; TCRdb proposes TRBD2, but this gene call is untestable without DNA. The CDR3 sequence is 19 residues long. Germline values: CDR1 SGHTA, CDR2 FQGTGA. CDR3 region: CASSQGLAATSGPYNEQFF. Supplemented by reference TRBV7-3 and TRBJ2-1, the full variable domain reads GAGVSQTPSNKVTEKGKYVELRCDPISGHTALYWYRQSLGQGPEFLIYFQGTGAADDSGLPNDRFFAVRPEGSVSTLKIQRTERGDSAVYLCASSQGLAATSGPYNEQFFGPGTRLTVL.

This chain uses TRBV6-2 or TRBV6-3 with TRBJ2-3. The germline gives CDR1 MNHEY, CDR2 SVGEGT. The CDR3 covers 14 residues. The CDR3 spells CASSPSILTDTQYF.

CDR3: CASSFVAFADTQYF. This chain joins TRBV7-9 and TRBJ2-3. The CDR3 is 14 amino acids. CDR1 and CDR2 (germline): SEHNR, FQNEAQ (reference sequence).

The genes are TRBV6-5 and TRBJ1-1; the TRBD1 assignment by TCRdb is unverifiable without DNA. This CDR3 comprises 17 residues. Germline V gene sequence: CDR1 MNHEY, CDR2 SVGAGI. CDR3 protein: CASSYSNGGTADTEAFF.

The CDR3 protein is CASSQQQGTVFGDYYGYTF. The chain couples TRBV4-3 to TRBJ1-2; TCRdb's D call of TRBD1 is untestable without DNA. CDR3 size: 19 residues. Germline loops: CDR1 LGHNA, CDR2 YSLEER.

CDR3 in amino acids: CASSQVFYDGRGFEQFF. The chain couples TRBV3-1 to TRBJ2-1; the D call of TRBD1 rests on TCRdb alone, since no DNA is present to check it. The CDR3 covers 17 residues. Germline values: CDR1 LGHDT, CDR2 YNNKEL (reference sequence).

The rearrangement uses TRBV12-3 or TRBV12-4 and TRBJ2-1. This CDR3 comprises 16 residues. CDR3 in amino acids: CASMKGFLSSYNEQFF.

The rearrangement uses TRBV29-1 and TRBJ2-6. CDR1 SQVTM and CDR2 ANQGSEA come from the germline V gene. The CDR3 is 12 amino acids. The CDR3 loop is CSVPSGANVLTF.

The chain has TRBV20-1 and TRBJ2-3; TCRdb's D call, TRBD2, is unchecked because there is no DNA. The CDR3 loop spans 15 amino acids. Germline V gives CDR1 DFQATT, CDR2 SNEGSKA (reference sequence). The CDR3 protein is CSVPNRAPYSDTQYF.

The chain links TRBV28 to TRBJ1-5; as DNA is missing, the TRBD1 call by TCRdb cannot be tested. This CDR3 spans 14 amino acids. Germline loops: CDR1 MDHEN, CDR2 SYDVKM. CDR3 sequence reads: CASSSQGNNQPQHF.

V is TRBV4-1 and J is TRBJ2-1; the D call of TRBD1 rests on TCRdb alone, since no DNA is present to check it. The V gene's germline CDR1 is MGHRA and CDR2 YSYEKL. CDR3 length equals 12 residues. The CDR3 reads CASSQGANEQFF.

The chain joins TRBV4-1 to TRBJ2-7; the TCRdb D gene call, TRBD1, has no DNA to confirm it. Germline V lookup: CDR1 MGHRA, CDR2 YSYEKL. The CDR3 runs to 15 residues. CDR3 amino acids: CASSYRDRGTYEQYF.